These T cell receptor beta chains were read from a single sample in a study of T cell repertoires and HLA-DP antigens. These TCRs' antigens remain unknown. The protocol was immunoSEQ multiplex PCR, while the TCRdb copy is restricted to in-frame clones and leaves out a portion. The profile shows about 73,000 clones, just under 80% of them singletons. Sequencing was carried out using CD4+ T cells from PBMCs. Receptors originate from a man in his sixties in good health and CMV-seronegative. The CDR3 runs from the conserved cysteine through the conserved F or W. The D gene is left open where the match is weak. Clone size is shown for a subset of rows, as once, few, many or a class of expanded clone.

clone size | J gene | V gene | CDR3 length | D gene | CDR3 protein | CDR3 DNA
- | TRBJ2-5 | TRBV19 | 15 | TRBD1 | CASSTQGAFGETQYF | TGTGCCAGTAGTACCCAGGGGGCGTTTGGAGAGACCCAGTACTTC
- | TRBJ2-2 | TRBV29-1 | 14 | TRBD1 | CSGLDRADTGELFF | TGCAGCGGCCTGGACAGGGCGGACACCGGGGAGCTGTTTTTT
many | TRBJ1-2 | TRBV6-5 | 15 | - | CASSYRGRASYGYTF | TGTGCCAGCAGTTATAGAGGGAGGGCAAGCTATGGCTACACCTTC
- | TRBJ2-7 | TRBV11-2 | 12 | - | CASSLGFYEQYF | TGTGCCAGCAGCTTAGGGTTTTACGAGCAGTACTTC
once | TRBJ1-5 | TRBV7-2 | 14 | - | CASTFGGTNQPQHF | TGTGCCAGCACCTTTGGGGGGACCAATCAGCCCCAGCATTTT
once | TRBJ1-2 | TRBV6-5 | 15 | TRBD1 | CASSYHDRGGYGYTF | TGTGCCAGCAGTTACCACGACAGGGGGGGCTATGGCTACACCTTC
- | TRBJ2-7 | TRBV7-2 | 18 | TRBD2 | CASSPRLAGGPRSYEQYF | TGTGCCAGCAGCCCACGACTAGCGGGGGGGCCCCGCTCCTACGAGCAGTACTTC
- | TRBJ2-7 | TRBV5-8 | 15 | - | CASSLAGWASYEQYF | TGTGCCAGCAGCTTGGCAGGGTGGGCCTCCTACGAGCAGTACTTC
- | TRBJ2-1 | TRBV29-1 | 18 | TRBD2 | CSVEVKLASGRALNEQFF | TGCAGCGTTGAAGTCAAACTCGCCTCCGGGAGGGCCTTGAATGAGCAGTTCTTC
- | TRBJ1-2 | TRBV7-2 | 14 | - | CASSLEWRTGGYTF | TGTGCCAGCAGCTTAGAGTGGCGAACGGGTGGCTACACCTTC
- | TRBJ1-1 | TRBV7-2 | 13 | - | CASSSVRGTEAFF | TGTGCCAGCAGCTCCGTCAGGGGAACTGAAGCTTTCTTT
- | TRBJ2-5 | TRBV19 | 14 | - | CASTSSGGHETQYF | TGTGCCAGTACTTCTTCCGGGGGCCACGAGACCCAGTACTTC
- | TRBJ1-2 | TRBV4-2 | 15 | TRBD1 | CASSQTGQGAGGYTF | TGTGCCAGCAGCCAGACGGGACAGGGGGCGGGAGGCTACACCTTC
- | TRBJ2-1 | TRBV9 | 14 | - | CASSVAARTPEQFF | TGTGCCAGCAGCGTAGCAGCCAGGACCCCCGAGCAGTTCTTC
- | TRBJ2-1 | TRBV11-2 | 17 | - | CACGQGLTSSPYNEQFF | TGTGCCTGCGGGCAGGGGCTGACTAGCTCACCCTACAATGAGCAGTTCTTC
- | TRBJ1-4 | TRBV11-2 | 15 | - | CASSLGQGIGEKLFF | TGTGCCAGCAGCTTAGGGCAGGGTATTGGGGAAAAACTGTTTTTT
- | TRBJ1-1 | TRBV28 | 11 | - | CASSANYGAFF | TGTGCCAGCAGTGCCAACTATGGGGCTTTCTTT
once | TRBJ2-3 | TRBV30 | 16 | - | CAWSVSAQSSTDTQYF | TGTGCCTGGAGTGTAAGCGCCCAGTCTAGCACAGATACGCAGTATTTT
- | TRBJ2-1 | TRBV23-1 | 16 | TRBD1 | CASPNRGTGGHDEQFF | TGCGCCAGCCCCAATAGGGGGACAGGGGGCCACGATGAGCAGTTCTTC
- | TRBJ1-5 | TRBV6-1 | 16 | - | CASSEPGLRLDQPQHF | TGTGCCAGCAGTGAACCGGGACTCCGGTTAGATCAGCCCCAGCATTTT
- | TRBJ1-5 | TRBV6-6 | 12 | - | CASSLSNQPQHF | TGTGCCAGCAGTCTATCTAATCAGCCCCAGCATTTT
- | TRBJ2-1 | TRBV4-3 | 14 | - | CASSQEPKGDKKFF | TGCGCCAGCAGCCAAGAGCCCAAGGGTGACAAAAAGTTCTTC
- | TRBJ2-1 | TRBV29-1 | 13 | - | CSVVFGGSFDKFF | TGCAGCGTTGTTTTTGGGGGGTCCTTCGATAAGTTCTTC
- | TRBJ1-1 | TRBV4-3 | 13 | - | CASSQSRVTEAFF | TGCGCCAGCAGCCAATCCAGGGTCACTGAAGCTTTCTTT
- | TRBJ1-1 | TRBV19 | 11 | - | CATNKGTEAFF | TGTGCCACCAATAAGGGGACAGAAGCTTTCTTT
- | TRBJ2-2 | TRBV19 | 15 | TRBD1 | CASTRQGPNTGELFF | TGTGCCAGTACCAGACAGGGCCCGAACACCGGGGAGCTGTTTTTT
- | TRBJ2-5 | TRBV9 | 16 | - | CASSLGGAGFQETQYF | TGTGCCAGCAGCCTAGGGGGGGCCGGTTTCCAAGAGACCCAGTACTTC
- | TRBJ2-5 | TRBV18 | 13 | - | CASTPVEAETQYF | TGTGCCAGCACCCCCGTTGAAGCAGAGACCCAGTACTTC
- | TRBJ2-7 | TRBV7-2 | 15 | TRBD1 | CASSAGTGGAGEQYF | TGTGCCAGCAGCGCCGGGACAGGGGGCGCGGGCGAGCAGTACTTC
- | TRBJ2-1 | TRBV30 | 14 | - | CAWRSLIPYNEQFF | TGTGCCTGGAGATCCCTAATCCCCTACAATGAGCAGTTCTTC
few | TRBJ2-5 | TRBV19 | 16 | TRBD1 | CASSPRTGGTLETQYF | TGTGCCAGTAGTCCTCGGACAGGGGGAACCCTGGAGACCCAGTACTTC
- | TRBJ1-6 | TRBV4-1 | 19 | TRBD1 | CASSQDQGTGGRYNSPLHF | TGCGCCAGCAGCCAAGATCAAGGGACAGGGGGCCGGTATAATTCACCCCTCCACTTT
- | TRBJ2-3 | TRBV5-1 | 16 | TRBD2 | CASSFGLAGVTDTQYF | TGCGCCAGCAGCTTCGGACTAGCGGGGGTCACAGATACGCAGTATTTT
- | TRBJ2-1 | TRBV11-3 | 14 | - | CASSPAGAAGEQFF | TGTGCCAGCAGCCCCGCGGGGGCTGCTGGGGAGCAGTTCTTC
- | TRBJ1-5 | TRBV9 | 16 | - | CASSVGELGPSQPQHF | TGTGCCAGCAGCGTAGGGGAGTTGGGACCTAGCCAGCCCCAGCATTTT
few | TRBJ2-5 | TRBV9 | 16 | TRBD2 | CASSVRGAGESETQYF | TGTGCCAGCAGCGTAAGGGGAGCGGGGGAATCGGAGACCCAGTACTTC
- | TRBJ1-2 | TRBV6-6 | 14 | - | CASTTNSGNYGYTF | TGTGCCAGCACCACAAATTCGGGAAACTATGGCTACACCTTC
- | TRBJ2-7 | TRBV30 | 14 | TRBD2 | CAWAPSGGGYEQYF | TGTGCCTGGGCCCCTAGCGGGGGGGGTTACGAGCAGTACTTC
- | TRBJ2-5 | TRBV6-1 | 15 | TRBD1 | CASSENTGVGETQYF | TGTGCCAGCAGTGAAAACACAGGGGTGGGAGAGACCCAGTACTTC
- | TRBJ1-5 | TRBV6-7 | 18 | TRBD1 | CASRRTGGVGGNNQPQHF | TGTGCCAGCAGGCGGACAGGTGGGGTTGGAGGGAACAATCAGCCCCAGCATTTT
- | TRBJ1-6 | TRBV5-5 | 15 | - | CASSPSRTGLSPLHF | TGTGCCAGCAGCCCGAGCAGAACAGGGCTTTCACCCCTCCACTTT
- | TRBJ2-5 | TRBV27 | 16 | TRBD2 | CASSIRLAGGGETQYF | TGTGCCAGCAGTATCAGACTAGCGGGGGGCGGGGAGACCCAGTACTTC
many | TRBJ1-3 | TRBV7-9 | 16 | - | CASSLASAFSGNTIYF | TGTGCCAGCAGCTTAGCGTCGGCTTTTTCTGGAAACACCATATATTTT
- | TRBJ1-1 | TRBV14 | 13 | - | CASSQDGLTEAFF | TGTGCCAGCAGCCAAGATGGACTCACTGAAGCTTTCTTT
- | TRBJ1-5 | TRBV18 | 16 | TRBD1 | CASSPEEQGQGGPQHF | TGTGCCAGCTCACCAGAAGAACAGGGGCAAGGTGGACCCCAGCATTTT
- | TRBJ1-3 | TRBV5-5 | 14 | - | CASSPQTSGNTIYF | TGTGCCAGCAGCCCCCAGACCTCTGGAAACACCATATATTTT
- | TRBJ1-1 | TRBV4-1 | 13 | - | CASMGGTGTEAFF | TGCGCCAGCATGGGAGGGACGGGCACTGAAGCTTTCTTT
- | TRBJ2-7 | TRBV19 | 12 | - | CASSITAGEQYF | TGTGCCAGTAGTATCACAGCGGGTGAGCAGTACTTC
- | TRBJ2-3 | TRBV4-2 | 15 | TRBD1 | CASSHATGFTDTQYF | TGTGCCAGCAGCCACGCGACAGGGTTCACAGATACGCAGTATTTT
- | TRBJ1-3 | TRBV7-2 | 15 | - | CASSRRGPSGNTIYF | TGTGCCAGCAGCCGCAGGGGTCCCTCTGGAAACACCATATATTTT
once | TRBJ1-5 | TRBV2 | 14 | - | CASSVGPAGQPQHF | TGTGCCAGCAGTGTGGGACCAGCAGGTCAGCCCCAGCATTTT
- | TRBJ2-7 | TRBV6-5 | 11 | - | CASSYHREQYF | TGTGCCAGCAGTTACCACCGCGAGCAGTACTTC
few | TRBJ1-2 | TRBV7-2 | 14 | - | CASSPVVDNYGYTF | TGTGCCAGCAGCCCAGTCGTGGACAACTATGGCTACACCTTC
- | TRBJ1-1 | TRBV29-1 | 14 | - | CSVERGNGNTEAFF | TGCAGCGTTGAACGGGGGAACGGGAACACTGAAGCTTTCTTT
- | TRBJ2-6 | TRBV10-3 | 14 | - | CAISAGTGANVLTF | TGTGCCATCAGTGCTGGGACTGGGGCCAACGTCCTGACTTTC
- | TRBJ2-7 | TRBV30 | 14 | TRBD2 | CAWSVSQGGYEQYF | TGTGCCTGGAGTGTAAGCCAGGGAGGGTACGAGCAGTACTTC